This TCR beta chain was observed in a study of cytomegalovirus exposure and HLA in healthy donors. There are 15 residues in the CDR3. The ends lost 1 base at V and 6 bases at J; junction bases unmatched: 4. Germline V gives CDR1 SEHNR, CDR2 FQNEAQ (reference sequence). PCR used 60 Vbeta primers and 13 Jbeta primers. Measured with immunoSEQ multiplex PCR; TCRdb has only the in-frame clones, and not every one. Among fewer than 100,000 clones listed, under 9% were seen once. V is TRBV7-9 and J is TRBJ2-1, with TRBD2 matching 9 bases. This sequence was found in a man in his forties or fifties in good health and CMV-seronegative. The material sequenced was PBMCs. DNA of the CDR3: TGTGCCAGCAGCTTAGGTGGCGGGAGGGCCAATGAGCAGTTCTTC. The encoded protein is CASSLGGGRANEQFF.